This entry concerns a single T cell receptor (beta chain). As yet, its antigen is unknown. The data stem from a study of response to subunit inactivated influenza vaccine. General study findings and limits: Authors suggested seasonal influenza vaccinations each recruit few new T cells.

TCRdb passed the RT-PCR reads through MiXCR, listing each CDR3 protein once. The data hold 530,000 or so distinct CDR3 sequences, with less than 15% observed a single time. The germline V gene has CDR1 LNHDA and CDR2 SQIVND (reference sequence). The CDR3 is 12 residues long. The V end was cut by 8 bases, the J end by 9 bases, with 14 bases between. This clonotype was obtained from a man aged 50 to 60 who received an inactivated influenza vaccine. Sequenced material: PBMCs from blood, taken 11 to 12 days after vaccination. The chain uses TRBV19 and TRBJ2-4; no definite D call. This CDR3 is CASGVASSIQYF. As DNA, the CDR3 is TGTGCCAGTGGCGTAGCATCAAGCATTCAGTACTTC.